This T cell receptor beta chain stems from a study of T cell repertoires in cytomegalovirus infection. Study as a whole: Carrying CMV and the relevant HLA type showed in public TCR beta signatures. Findings and limits, study-wide: HLA-C-restricted CMV clonotypes gave the most frequent clonotype in two of eight donors.

TCRdb reprocessed the reads via MiXCR and lists one record per CDR3 protein. Of 27,000 or so distinct CDR3 sequences in the sample, around a fifth were seen once. Of note for this clonotype: Its antigen is undetermined.

The sequencing used CD8+ T cells from cultured PBMCs, collected from culture after CMV antigen stimulation. The clonotype originates from a human donor in good health (CMV status not recorded). Some clones in this sample may be carry-over from other donors' samples.

CDR3 nucleotide sequence: TGTGCCAGCAGCCACCGCTCCTACGAGCAGTACTTC. Translated, it gives CASSHRSYEQYF. The V call is TRBV7-2, the J call TRBJ2-7, with D hard to call. Germline loops: CDR1 SGHTA, CDR2 FQGNSA. The CDR3 is 12 amino acids. V was clipped by 5 bases and J by 0 bases, with 5 bases between them.